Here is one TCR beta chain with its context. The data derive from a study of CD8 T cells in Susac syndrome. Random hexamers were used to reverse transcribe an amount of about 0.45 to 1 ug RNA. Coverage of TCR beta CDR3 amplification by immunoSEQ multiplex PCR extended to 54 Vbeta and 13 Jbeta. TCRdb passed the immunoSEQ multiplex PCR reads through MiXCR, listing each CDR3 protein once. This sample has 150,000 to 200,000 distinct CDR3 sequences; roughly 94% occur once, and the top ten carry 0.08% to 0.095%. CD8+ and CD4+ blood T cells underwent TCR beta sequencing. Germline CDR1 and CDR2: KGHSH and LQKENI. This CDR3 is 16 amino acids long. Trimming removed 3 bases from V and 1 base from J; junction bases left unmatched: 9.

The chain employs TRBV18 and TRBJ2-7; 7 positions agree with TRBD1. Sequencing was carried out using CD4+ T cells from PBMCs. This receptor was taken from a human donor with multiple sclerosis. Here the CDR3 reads CASSPLPGQKSYEQYF. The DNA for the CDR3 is TGTGCCAGCTCACCCCTGCCGGGACAGAAATCCTACGAGCAGTACTTC.